The entry below describes one T cell receptor (beta chain). The data were obtained in a study of blood T cell repertoires in COVID-19. Study-level information: Sites across the United States, Italy and Spain contributed samples from acute and convalescent COVID-19. The cDNA or gDNA used as material had been derived from T cells, B-cell-depleted T cells, or PBMCs.

Trimming cost V 4 bases and J 4 bases; bases outside gene matches: 4. CDR1 and CDR2 (germline): LNHDA, SQIVND (reference sequence). The CDR3 extends over 14 amino acids. Original methodology: Reference gene primer amplification gave estimated nucleated cell counts. Sequenced by immunoSEQ multiplex PCR; TCRdb stores in-frame clones only, minus some. V and J calls and clone size are as listed in that table; D and trimming were resolved from the DNA. The table includes roughly 200,000 clones, under 90% detected once. The rearrangement uses TRBV19 and TRBJ2-3; 8 nucleotides align to TRBD1. The TCR sequence derives from an elderly man with acute or convalescent COVID-19. What was sequenced was peripheral blood. CDR3 nucleotides: TGTGCCAGTAGTAACAGGGGGGTACCAGATACGCAGTATTTT. Residues: CASSNRGVPDTQYF.